The present T cell receptor (beta chain) was sequenced within a study of cytomegalovirus exposure and HLA in healthy donors. This clone was counted a few times. Every donor was a healthy person donating bone marrow. This PCR relied on a set of 60 Vbeta primers and 13 Jbeta primers. Method: immunoSEQ multiplex PCR; TCRdb's copy keeps in-frame clones and lacks some. The table lists about 84,000 clones, around 68% of them singletons, with 14% to 15% in the top ten. V gave up 7 bases and J gave up 5 bases, with 11 bases separating them. Germline-derived CDR1 and CDR2 are LNHDA and SQIVND (reference sequence). This CDR3 comprises 13 residues.

Sequenced material: PBMCs. This sequence joins TRBV19 and TRBJ1-4; D gene ambiguous. The receptor's source is a woman aged 35 to 49 in good health and CMV-seropositive. The CDR3 DNA reads TGTGCCAGTACCTACGAACCGAATGAAAAACTGTTTTTT. Its protein product is CASTYEPNEKLFF.